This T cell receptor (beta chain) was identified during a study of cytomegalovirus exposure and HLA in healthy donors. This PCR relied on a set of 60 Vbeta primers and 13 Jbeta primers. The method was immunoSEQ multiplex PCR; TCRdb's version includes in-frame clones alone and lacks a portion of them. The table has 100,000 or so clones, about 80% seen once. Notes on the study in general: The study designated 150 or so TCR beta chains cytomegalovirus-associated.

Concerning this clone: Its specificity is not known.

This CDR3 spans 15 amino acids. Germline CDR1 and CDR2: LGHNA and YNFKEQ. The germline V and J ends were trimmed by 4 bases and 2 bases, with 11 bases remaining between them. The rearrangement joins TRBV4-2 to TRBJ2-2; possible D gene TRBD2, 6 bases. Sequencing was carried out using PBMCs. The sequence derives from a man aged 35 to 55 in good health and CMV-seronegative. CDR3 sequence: CASSRRDSNTGELFF. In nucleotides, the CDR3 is TGTGCCAGCAGCCGCCGGGACTCAAACACCGGGGAGCTGTTTTTT.